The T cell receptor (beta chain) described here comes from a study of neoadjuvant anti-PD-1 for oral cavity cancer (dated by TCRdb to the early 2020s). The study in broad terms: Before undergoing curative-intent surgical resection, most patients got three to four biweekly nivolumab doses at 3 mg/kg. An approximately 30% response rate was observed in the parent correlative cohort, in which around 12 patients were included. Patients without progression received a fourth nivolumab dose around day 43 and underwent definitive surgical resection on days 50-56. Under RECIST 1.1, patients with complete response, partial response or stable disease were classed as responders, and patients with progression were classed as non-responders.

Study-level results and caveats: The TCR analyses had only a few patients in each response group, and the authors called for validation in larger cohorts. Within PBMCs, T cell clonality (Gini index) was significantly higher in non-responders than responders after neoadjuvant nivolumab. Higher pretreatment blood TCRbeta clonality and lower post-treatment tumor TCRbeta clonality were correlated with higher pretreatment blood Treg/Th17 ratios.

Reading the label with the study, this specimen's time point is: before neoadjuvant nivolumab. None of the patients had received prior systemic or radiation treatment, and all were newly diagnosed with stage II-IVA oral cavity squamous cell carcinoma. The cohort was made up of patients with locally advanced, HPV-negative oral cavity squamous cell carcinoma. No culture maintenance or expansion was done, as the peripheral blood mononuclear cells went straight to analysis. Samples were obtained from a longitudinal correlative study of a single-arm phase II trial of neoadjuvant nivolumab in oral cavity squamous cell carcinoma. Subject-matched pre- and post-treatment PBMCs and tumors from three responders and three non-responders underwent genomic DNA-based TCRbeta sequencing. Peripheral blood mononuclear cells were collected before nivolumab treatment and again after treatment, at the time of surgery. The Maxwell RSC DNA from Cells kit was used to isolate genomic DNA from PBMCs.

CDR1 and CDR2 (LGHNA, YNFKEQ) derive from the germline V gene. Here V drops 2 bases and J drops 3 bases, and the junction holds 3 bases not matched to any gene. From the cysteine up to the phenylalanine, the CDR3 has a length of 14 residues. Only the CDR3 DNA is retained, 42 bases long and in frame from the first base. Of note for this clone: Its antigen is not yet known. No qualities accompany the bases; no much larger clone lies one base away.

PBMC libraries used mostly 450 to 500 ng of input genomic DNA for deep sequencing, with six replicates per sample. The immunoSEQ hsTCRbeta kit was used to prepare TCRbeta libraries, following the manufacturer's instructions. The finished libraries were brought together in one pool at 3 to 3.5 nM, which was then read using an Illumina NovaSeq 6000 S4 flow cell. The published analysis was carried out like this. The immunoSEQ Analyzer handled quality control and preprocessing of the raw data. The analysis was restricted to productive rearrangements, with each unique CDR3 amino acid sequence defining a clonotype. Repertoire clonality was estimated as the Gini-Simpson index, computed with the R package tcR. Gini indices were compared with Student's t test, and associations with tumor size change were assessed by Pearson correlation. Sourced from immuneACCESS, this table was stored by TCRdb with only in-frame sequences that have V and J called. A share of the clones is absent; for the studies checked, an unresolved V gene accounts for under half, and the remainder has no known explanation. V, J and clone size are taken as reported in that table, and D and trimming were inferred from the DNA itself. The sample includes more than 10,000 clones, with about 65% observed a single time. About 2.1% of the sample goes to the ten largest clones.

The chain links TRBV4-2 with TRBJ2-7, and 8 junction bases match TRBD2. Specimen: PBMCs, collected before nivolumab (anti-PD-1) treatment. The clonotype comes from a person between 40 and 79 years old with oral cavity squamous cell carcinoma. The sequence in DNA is TGTGCCAGCAGCCAACGCGGGAGGAACTACGAGCAGTACTTC. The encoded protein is CASSQRGRNYEQYF.